One sample yielded the 17 T cell receptor beta chains listed below, sequenced in a study of blood T cell repertoires in COVID-19. Generated by immunoSEQ multiplex PCR, the TCRdb table keeps only in-frame clones and is missing some. The top ten clones hold just under 0.8% of a sample with about 240,000 clones, nearly 90% of them seen once. Specimen: peripheral blood. These receptors were taken from a young woman with acute or convalescent COVID-19.

As regards this clone: The same CDR3 can be traced to other DNA sequences in this sample. The chain has TRBV7-2 and TRBJ2-3; maybe TRBD1 (6 bases). This CDR3 is 14 amino acids long. V lost 4 bases and J 2 bases, leaving 10 bases between the germline ends. CDR1 and CDR2 from the germline V gene are SGHTA and FQGNSA. As DNA, the CDR3 is TGTGCCAGCAGCTATGGACAGTACACAGATACGCAGTATTTT. Protein: CASSYGQYTDTQYF.

The chain is built from TRBV6-5 and TRBJ1-6; no reliable D call. V lost 5 bases and J 9 bases, leaving 8 bases between the germline ends. This CDR3 contains 12 residues. Germline lookup yields CDR1 MNHEY and CDR2 SVGAGI. This CDR3 is CASSQQSSPLHF. The DNA of the CDR3 is TGTGCCAGCAGTCAACAGTCTTCACCCCTCCACTTT.

The chain couples TRBV6-5 to TRBJ2-1; D remains ambiguous. The CDR3 runs 13 residues. Germline V gene lookup returns CDR1 MNHEY and CDR2 SVGAGI. V was trimmed by 6 bases and J by 5 bases, leaving 11 bases between them. The CDR3 DNA follows: TGTGCCAGCAGACCCCAGTCCGACAATGAGCAGTTCTTC. Translation gives CASRPQSDNEQFF.

This rearrangement joins TRBV6-1 to TRBJ1-5; TRBD1 might be the D (6 bases). The CDR3 has 16 amino acids. V was trimmed by 2 bases and J by 2 bases, leaving 13 bases between them. The germline CDR1 and CDR2 sequences are MNHNS and SASEGT. This chain's CDR3 is CASSENGGFGNQPQHF. As DNA, the CDR3 is TGTGCCAGCAGTGAAAATGGGGGCTTCGGCAATCAGCCCCAGCATTTT.

V gene TRBV30 combines with J gene TRBJ2-5, with D possibly being TRBD2 (6 bases). V gave up 1 base and J gave up 0 bases, with 21 bases separating them. The V gene's germline CDR1 is GTSNPN and CDR2 SVGIG (reference sequence). The CDR3 contains 18 residues. The CDR3 loop is CAWSALTGTARYQETQYF. CDR3 nucleotides: TGTGCCTGGAGTGCGCTAACCGGGACTGCGAGGTACCAAGAGACCCAGTACTTC.

This chain links TRBV4-3 with TRBJ2-1; D not certain. Germline assignment: CDR1 LGHNA and CDR2 YSLEER. V lost 0 bases and J lost 4, with 10 bases in between. CDR3 length equals 15 residues. Written as DNA, the CDR3 is TGCGCCAGCAGCCAAGATTGGGCCCGATACAATGAGCAGTTCTTC. This gives the protein CASSQDWARYNEQFF.

The chain couples TRBV9 to TRBJ2-6; D perhaps matches TRBD2 (6 bases). CDR3 length: 15 amino acids. The ends were cut back, 0 bases at V and 2 bases at J, with 6 bases in the middle. Per germline, CDR1 SGDLS and CDR2 YYNGEE. CDR3 loop: CASSVAGAGANVLTF. The CDR3 region has the DNA TGTGCCAGCAGCGTAGCGGGAGCTGGGGCCAACGTCCTGACTTTC.

The chain combines TRBV7-9 with TRBJ2-7, with 7 nucleotides matching TRBD2. Germline V gene lookup returns CDR1 SEHNR and CDR2 FQNEAQ (reference sequence). This CDR3 comprises 16 residues. The trim removed 1 base at V and 5 bases at J, leaving 11 bases unmatched. CDR3 loop: CASSLGQVFTSDEQYF. For the CDR3, the DNA is TGTGCCAGCAGCTTAGGGCAGGTGTTTACTAGCGACGAGCAGTACTTC. The variable domain in full, completed from reference TRBV7-9 and TRBJ2-7, reads DTGVSQNPRHKITKRGQNVTFRCDPISEHNRLYWYRQTLGQGPEFLTYFQNEAQLEKSRLLSDRFSAERPKGSFSTLEIQRTEQGDSAMYLCASSLGQVFTSDEQYFGPGTRLTVT.

The genes are TRBV10-3 and TRBJ2-1; 13 positions agree with TRBD2. The ends lost 4 bases at V and 7 bases at J; junction bases unmatched: 13. CDR3 length: 18 amino acids. Looked up from germline, CDR1 is ENHRY and CDR2 is SYGVKD. This CDR3 reads CAISGPPTSGRARNEQFF. The CDR3 bases are TGTGCCATCAGTGGTCCCCCAACTAGCGGGAGGGCCAGGAATGAGCAGTTCTTC.

This clone appeared a single time. This chain uses TRBV19 with TRBJ2-7, with 9 positions matching TRBD1. The CDR3 has 14 residues. The germline V gene has CDR1 LNHDA and CDR2 SQIVND (reference sequence). Germline trimming cut 6 bases from V and 6 bases from J; bases unmatched to any gene: 9. CDR3 nucleotide sequence: TGTGCCAGTAGACCCCCGGGACAGGGTCCCGAGCAGTACTTC. Protein sequence: CASRPPGQGPEQYF.

This chain joins TRBV7-5 and TRBJ2-7; TRBD2 is taken as the D call from the table, unchecked against the DNA. TRBV7-5 is an annotated pseudogene. CDR3 length equals 22 residues. The CDR3, as DNA: TGTGCCAGAAGCTTAGGCCTCACTTCCTTAGCGGGAGTTCTACGTACGGCCTACGAGCAGTACTTC. Protein product: CARSLGLTSLAGVLRTAYEQYF.

The chain is built from TRBV16 and TRBJ2-5; tentative D call: TRBD2 (5 bases). CDR3 length: 15 residues. V was clipped by 5 bases and J by 6 bases, with 19 bases between them. Per germline, CDR1 KGHSY and CDR2 FQNENV. The CDR3 protein is CASSTRDPSPKTQYF. The CDR3, as DNA: TGTGCCAGCAGCACCCGGGATCCGTCCCCTAAGACCCAGTACTTC.

V and J are TRBV5-4 and TRBJ1-5; no firm D call. V was clipped by 2 bases and J by 4 bases, with 7 bases between them. This CDR3 has 13 residues. Germline CDR1 is SGHNT and CDR2 is YYREEE (reference sequence). CDR3 coding DNA: TGTGCCAGCAGCTTCGCGGGGAATCAGCCCCAGCATTTT. Translation: CASSFAGNQPQHF. The variable domain in full, completed from reference TRBV5-4 and TRBJ1-5, reads ETGVTQSPTHLIKTRGQQVTLRCSSQSGHNTVSWYQQALGQGPQFIFQYYREEENGRGNFPPRFSGLQFPNYSSELNVNALELDDSALYLCASSFAGNQPQHFGDGTRLSIL.

V gene TRBV27 combines with J gene TRBJ2-7; 8 bases agree with TRBD2. There are 14 residues in the CDR3. The germline gives CDR1 MNHEY, CDR2 SMNVEV (reference sequence). The junction had 8 bases not matched to a gene; V was cut back by 8 bases and J by 2 bases. In DNA form, the CDR3 reads TGTGCCAGCGGTCCGGGACTAGTGACCTACGAGCAGTACTTC. This sequence encodes CASGPGLVTYEQYF.

The J gene is TRBJ1-1, the V gene TRBV7-9; TRBD1 matches at 9 bases. CDR3 length: 14 residues. The V segment lost 2 bases and the J segment 7 bases; nucleotides outside the gene matches: 5. Germline V CDR1 and CDR2: SEHNR, FQNEAQ (reference sequence). Here the CDR3 DNA reads TGTGCCAGCAGCTTAACACAGGGGGCGTTTGAAGCTTTCTTT. This codes for CASSLTQGAFEAFF.

V is TRBV11-2 and J is TRBJ2-1, with TRBD1 matching over 10 bases. V was clipped by 3 bases and J by 10 bases; unmatched bases: 6. This CDR3 is 14 amino acids long. Per germline, CDR1 SGHAT and CDR2 FQNNGV. The DNA for the CDR3 is TGTGCCAGCAGCTTTGGACAGGGGGTATGGGAGCAGTTCTTC. It codes for CASSFGQGVWEQFF.

This clone came up once. J is TRBJ2-7 and V is TRBV7-2; tentative D call: TRBD2 (5 bases). Germline loops: CDR1 SGHTA, CDR2 FQGNSA. This CDR3 is built from 14 residues. The ends were cut back, 5 bases at V and 6 bases at J, with 17 bases in the middle. The chain's CDR3 is CASSEVGRSGEQYF. CDR3 nucleotide sequence: TGTGCCAGCAGCGAGGTGGGCCGGAGCGGCGAGCAGTACTTC. The entire variable domain, with the rest obtained from reference TRBV7-2 and TRBJ2-7, is as follows: GAGVSQSPSNKVTEKGKDVELRCDPISGHTALYWYRQSLGQGLEFLIYFQGNSAPDKSGLPSDRFSAERTGGSVSTLTIQRTQQEDSAVYLCASSEVGRSGEQYFGPGTRLTVT.